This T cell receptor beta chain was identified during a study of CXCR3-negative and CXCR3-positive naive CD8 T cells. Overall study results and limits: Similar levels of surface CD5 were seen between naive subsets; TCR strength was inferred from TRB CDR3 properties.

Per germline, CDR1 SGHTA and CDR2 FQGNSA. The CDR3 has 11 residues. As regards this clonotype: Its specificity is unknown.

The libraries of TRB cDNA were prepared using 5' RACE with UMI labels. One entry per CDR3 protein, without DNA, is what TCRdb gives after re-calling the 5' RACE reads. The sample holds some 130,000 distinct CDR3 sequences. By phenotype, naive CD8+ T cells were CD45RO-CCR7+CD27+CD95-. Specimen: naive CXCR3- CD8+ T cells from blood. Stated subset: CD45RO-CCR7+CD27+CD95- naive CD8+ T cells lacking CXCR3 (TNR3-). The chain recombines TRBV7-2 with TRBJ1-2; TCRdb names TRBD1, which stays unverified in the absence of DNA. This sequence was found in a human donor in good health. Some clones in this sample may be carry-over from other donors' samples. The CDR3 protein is CASNPGYGYTF.